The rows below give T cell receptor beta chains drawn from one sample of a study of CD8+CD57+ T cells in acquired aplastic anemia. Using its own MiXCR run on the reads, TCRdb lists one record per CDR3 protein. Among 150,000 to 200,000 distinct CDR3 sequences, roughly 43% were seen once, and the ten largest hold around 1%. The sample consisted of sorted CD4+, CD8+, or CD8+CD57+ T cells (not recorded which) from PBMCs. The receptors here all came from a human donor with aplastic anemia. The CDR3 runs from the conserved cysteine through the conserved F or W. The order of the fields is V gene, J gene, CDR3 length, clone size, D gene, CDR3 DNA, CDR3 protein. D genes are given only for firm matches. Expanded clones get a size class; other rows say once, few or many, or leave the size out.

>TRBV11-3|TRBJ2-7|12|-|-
TGTGCCAGCAGCTTAGTTGCGGGGGAGCAGTACTTC
CASSLVAGEQYF
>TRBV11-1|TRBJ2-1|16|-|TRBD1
TGTGCCAGCAGCTCCCCAACAGGGGAAAGGTGGGATGAGCAGTTCTTC
CASSSPTGERWDEQFF
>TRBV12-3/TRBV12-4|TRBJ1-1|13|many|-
TGTGCCAGCAGTGGCACCCGGAACACTGAAGCTTTCTTT
CASSGTRNTEAFF
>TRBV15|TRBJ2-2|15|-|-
TGTGCCACCAGCAGAGTTCAGGCAAGCACCGGGGAGCTGTTTTTT
CATSRVQASTGELFF
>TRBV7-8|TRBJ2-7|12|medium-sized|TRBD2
TGTGCCAGCAGCCCGGGGGGTGTCGAGCAGTACTTC
CASSPGGVEQYF
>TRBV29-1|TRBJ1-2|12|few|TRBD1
TGCAGCGTTGGGGGACAGAACTATGGCTACACCTTC
CSVGGQNYGYTF
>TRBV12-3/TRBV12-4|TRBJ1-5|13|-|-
TGTGCCAGCAGTTTATTGGACAGACTAAATCAGCATTTT
CASSLLDRLNQHF
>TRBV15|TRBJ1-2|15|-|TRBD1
TGTGCCACCAGCAGAGGTACAGGGGTGAACTATGGCTACACCTTC
CATSRGTGVNYGYTF
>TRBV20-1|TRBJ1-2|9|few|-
TGCAGTGCAGCTCCCAAGCACACCTTC
CSAAPKHTF
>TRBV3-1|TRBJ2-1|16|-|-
TGTGCCAGCAGCCAAGGAGCAGCCCAGCAACGCAATGAGCAGTTCTTC
CASSQGAAQQRNEQFF
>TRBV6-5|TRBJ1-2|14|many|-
TGTGCCAGCAGTTATAGCGGAACCAACCGTCTCGACACCTTC
CASSYSGTNRLDTF
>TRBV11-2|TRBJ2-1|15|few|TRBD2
TGTGCCAGCAGCTTAGAAACTAGCGGTAAGGGTGAGCAGTTCTTC
CASSLETSGKGEQFF
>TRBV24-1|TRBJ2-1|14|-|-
TGTGCCACCAGGACAGGAGCCTCCTACAATGAGCAGTTCTTC
CATRTGASYNEQFF
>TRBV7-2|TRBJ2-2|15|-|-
TGTGCCAGCAGCCTAAGGTCCACGAACACCGGGGAGCTGTTTTTT
CASSLRSTNTGELFF
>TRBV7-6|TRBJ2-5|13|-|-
TGTGCCAGCAGTATCAGGGTTGGCGAGACCCAGTACTTC
CASSIRVGETQYF
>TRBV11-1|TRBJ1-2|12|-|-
TGTGCCTCGGGAGGGGTGAACTATGGCTACACCTTC
CASGGVNYGYTF
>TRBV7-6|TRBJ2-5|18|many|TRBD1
TGTGCCAGCAGCTCAGGGACAGGGGCAGTGCGGGGAACAGAGACCCAGTACTTC
CASSSGTGAVRGTETQYF
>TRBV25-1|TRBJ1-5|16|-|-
TGTGCCAGCAGCTTGAGTCCATTGGGGGAGGATCGGCCCCAGCATTTT
CASSLSPLGEDRPQHF
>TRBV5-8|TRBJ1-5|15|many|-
TGTGCCAGCAGCTTGGCGCCAGGGGGCAATCAGCCCCAGCATTTT
CASSLAPGGNQPQHF
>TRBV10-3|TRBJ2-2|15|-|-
TGTGCCATCAGTGAGCAAGCAGGGATCACCGGGGAGCTGTTTTTT
CAISEQAGITGELFF
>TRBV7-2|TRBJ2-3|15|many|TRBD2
TGTGCCAGCAGCCCGGTCGGGGGGGCCTCCGATACGCAGTATTTT
CASSPVGGASDTQYF
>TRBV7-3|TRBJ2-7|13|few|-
TGTGCCAGCAGTGCCAACTTTGCCCAAGAGCAGTACTTC
CASSANFAQEQYF
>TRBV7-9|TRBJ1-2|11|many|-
TGTGCCAGCAGCTTAGGGAGTGGCTACACCTTC
CASSLGSGYTF
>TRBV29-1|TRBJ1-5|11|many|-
TGCAGCGTTGGGACGGGGGAGCCCCAGCATTTT
CSVGTGEPQHF
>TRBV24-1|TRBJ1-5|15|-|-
TGTGCCACCAGCGCGGGAGGTCGGAGCAATCAGCCCCAGCATTTT
CATSAGGRSNQPQHF
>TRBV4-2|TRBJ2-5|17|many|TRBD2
TGTGCCAGCAGCCAAGATCGGAAGCGGGAAGGACAAGAGACCCAGTACTTC
CASSQDRKREGQETQYF
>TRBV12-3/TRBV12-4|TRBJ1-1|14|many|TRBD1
TGTGCCAGCAGGGGACAGGGGAGATTGACTGAAGCTTTCTTT
CASRGQGRLTEAFF
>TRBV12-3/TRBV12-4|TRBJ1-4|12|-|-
TGTGCCAGCAGTTTCGCGAATGAAAAACTGTTTTTT
CASSFANEKLFF
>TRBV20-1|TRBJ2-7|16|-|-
TGCAGTGCTAGATCAGGTTCGGGGCAGCTTTTGGGCGAGCAGTACTTC
CSARSGSGQLLGEQYF
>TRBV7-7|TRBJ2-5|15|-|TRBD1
TGTGCCAGCAGCTACCGGGACAGGGAAGGAGAGACCCAGTACTTC
CASSYRDREGETQYF
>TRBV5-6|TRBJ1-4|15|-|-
TGTGCCAGCAGCTTGGGGCCCCAAAAGTATGAAAAACTGTTTTTT
CASSLGPQKYEKLFF
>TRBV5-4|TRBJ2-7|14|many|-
TGTGCCAGCAGCTTGGGCAGGGTCCCCTACGAGCAGTACTTC
CASSLGRVPYEQYF
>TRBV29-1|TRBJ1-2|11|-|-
TGCAGCGTGGGCCAGGGGTTCGGCTACACCTTC
CSVGQGFGYTF
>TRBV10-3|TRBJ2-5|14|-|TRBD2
TGTGCCATTCAGCTAGCGGCATACCAAGAGACCCAGTACTTC
CAIQLAAYQETQYF
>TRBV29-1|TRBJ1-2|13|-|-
TGCAGCTTGGACCTCTGGGTAAATTATGGCTACACCTTC
CSLDLWVNYGYTF
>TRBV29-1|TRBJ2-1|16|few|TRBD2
TGCAGCGTTGACCTGACGGGACTAGCGGGAGTCAATGAGCAGTTCTTC
CSVDLTGLAGVNEQFF
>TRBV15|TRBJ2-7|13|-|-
TGTGCCACCAGCAGAGAAGTAGGCTACGAGCAGTACTTC
CATSREVGYEQYF
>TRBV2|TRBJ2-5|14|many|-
TGTGCCAGCGGCGGAGGGACCTACGAAGAGACCCAGTACTTC
CASGGGTYEETQYF
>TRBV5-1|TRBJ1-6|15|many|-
TGCGCCAGCAGCCCGGACTCGGACAGATTTTCACCCCTCCACTTT
CASSPDSDRFSPLHF
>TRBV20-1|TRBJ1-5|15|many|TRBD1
TGCAGTGCTAGAGATTGGACAGGGAGCAATCAGCCCCAGCATTTT
CSARDWTGSNQPQHF
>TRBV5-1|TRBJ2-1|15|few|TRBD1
TGCGCCAGCAGCTTGGAGACAGGGGGTTTTAGTGAGCAGCTCTTC
CASSLETGGFSEQLF